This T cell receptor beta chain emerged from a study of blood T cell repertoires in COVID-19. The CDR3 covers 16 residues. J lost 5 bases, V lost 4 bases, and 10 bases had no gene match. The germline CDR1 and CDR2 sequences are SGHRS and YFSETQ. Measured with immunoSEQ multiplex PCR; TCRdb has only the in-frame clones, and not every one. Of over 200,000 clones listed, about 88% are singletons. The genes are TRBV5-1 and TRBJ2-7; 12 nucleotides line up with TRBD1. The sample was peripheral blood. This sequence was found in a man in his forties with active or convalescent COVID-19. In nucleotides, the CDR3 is TGCGCCAGCAGCATCCTACCGGGACAGGGGGCGAACGAGCAGTACTTC. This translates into CASSILPGQGANEQYF.